This T cell receptor beta chain was identified during a study of blood T cell repertoires in COVID-19. The wider study: The United States, Italy and Spain were the sources of the acute and convalescent COVID-19 samples. The analysed material was cDNA or gDNA that came from T cells, B-cell-depleted T cells, or PBMCs.

In the source study's methods: Amplification with reference gene primers provided the estimates of nucleated cell counts. Repertoires were generated with immunoSEQ multiplex PCR, while TCRdb's copy carries only in-frame clones and drops some. The DNA gave D and trimming, while V, J and clone size come from that table. The sample includes 100,000 or so clones, 86% of them seen just once. V shed 9 bases and J shed 13 bases, with 24 bases lying between them. The CDR3 length is 13 residues. V gene TRBV12-3 or TRBV12-4 combines with J gene TRBJ1-2; D may be TRBD1 (6 bases). The sample was peripheral blood. The TCR sequence derives from a woman aged 55-70 years in a cohort sampled during active or convalescent COVID-19. This CDR3 reads CASGPYGGAVATF. In DNA form, the CDR3 reads TGTGCCAGTGGGCCTTATGGGGGCGCGGTAGCCACCTTC.